This passage covers 30 T cell receptor beta chains from one sample sequenced in a study of shared clonotypes between healthy human individuals. Only in-frame clones appear in the TCRdb table, and some are missing; sequencing was by immunoSEQ multiplex PCR. The data contain 2 million to 2.5 million clones, around 95% of them singletons. Sequences were obtained from naive CD4+ T cells sorted from blood. Subset defined: CD45RA+ positively selected. The receptors were sampled from a young man in good health.

V and J are TRBV11-2 and TRBJ1-1; the D is unclear. V was trimmed by 1 base and J by 1 base, leaving 7 bases between them. CDR1 SGHAT and CDR2 FQNNGV come from the germline V gene. This CDR3 contains 14 residues. For the CDR3, the DNA is TGTGCCAGCAGCTTAGCCACATCGAACACTGAAGCTTTCTTT. Translation gives CASSLATSNTEAFF.

V gene TRBV5-1 combines with J gene TRBJ1-1, with D uncertain. This CDR3 comprises 14 residues. Trimming took off 4 bases at V and 0 bases at J, with 10 bases between the two ends. The germline CDR1 and CDR2 sequences are SGHRS and YFSETQ. The CDR3 here is CASSRQFMNTEAFF. For the CDR3, the DNA is TGCGCCAGCAGCAGGCAGTTCATGAACACTGAAGCTTTCTTT.

The J gene is TRBJ2-1, the V gene TRBV27; maybe TRBD2 (5 bases). The V end lost 6 bases, the J end lost 6 bases, and 12 bases lay between the germline ends. The length of the CDR3 is 13 residues. Germline CDR1 is MNHEY and CDR2 is SMNVEV (reference sequence). CDR3 residues: CASSRRDGNEQFF. Written as DNA, the CDR3 is TGTGCCAGCAGCCGACGGGATGGCAATGAGCAGTTCTTC.

The genes are TRBV5-6 and TRBJ1-1; weak D call: TRBD1 (6 bases). V shed 1 base and J shed 4 bases, with 11 bases lying between them. The CDR3 has 14 amino acids. CDR1 is SGHDT and CDR2 is YYEEEE in the germline V gene. CDR3 in amino acids: CASSLRGRTTEAFF. Here the CDR3 DNA reads TGTGCCAGCAGCTTGAGGGGGAGGACCACTGAAGCTTTCTTT.

The chain uses TRBV11-2 and TRBJ2-2; D assignment may be TRBD1 or TRBD2 (5 bases each). Trimming cost V 4 bases and J 7 bases, with 19 bases left between them. The CDR3 length is 16 residues. Germline V lookup: CDR1 SGHAT, CDR2 FQNNGV. The CDR3 is CASSSGTWYENGELFF. The CDR3, as DNA: TGTGCCAGCAGCTCCGGGACGTGGTACGAGAACGGGGAGCTGTTTTTT.

The J gene is TRBJ2-5, the V gene TRBV10-3; D uncertain. Between the trimmed V and J ends, which lost 7 bases and 5 bases, there was a span of 14 bases. The CDR3 runs to 13 residues. Per germline, CDR1 ENHRY and CDR2 SYGVKD. The CDR3 nucleotides read TGTGCCATCACTGACTCCCCCGGGGAGACCCAGTACTTC. This translates into CAITDSPGETQYF.

V usage is TRBV9 and J usage is TRBJ2-2, with 10 bases that match TRBD2. CDR3 length: 16 amino acids. J was trimmed by 3 bases and V by 4 bases; bases with no gene match: 6. Looked up from germline, CDR1 is SGDLS and CDR2 is YYNGEE. CDR3: CASSPRLAGDTGELFF. In DNA, the CDR3 is TGTGCCAGCAGCCCCCGTCTAGCGGGAGACACCGGGGAGCTGTTTTTT.

The chain carries TRBV9 and TRBJ2-1, with 9 bases identical to TRBD1. The CDR3 has 14 amino acids. Germline V gives CDR1 SGDLS, CDR2 YYNGEE. Trimming at V came to 2 bases and at J to 8 bases, leaving 5 bases not matched to a gene. Here the CDR3 reads CASSVLGQGDEQFF. The CDR3 DNA reads as TGTGCCAGCAGCGTCTTGGGACAGGGAGATGAGCAGTTCTTC.

The chain combines TRBV4-2 with TRBJ2-7; a possible D gene is TRBD2 (6 bases). The CDR3 loop spans 15 amino acids. Germline V gene sequence: CDR1 LGHNA, CDR2 YNFKEQ. The ends were cut back, 5 bases at V and 0 bases at J, with 14 bases in the middle. The CDR3 is CASSLGLLASYEQYF. The CDR3, as DNA: TGTGCCAGCAGCTTAGGACTACTAGCCTCCTACGAGCAGTACTTC.

The chain carries TRBV6-1 and TRBJ2-1, with D perhaps TRBD1 (5 bases). Germline V gives CDR1 MNHNS, CDR2 SASEGT. Trimming shortened V by 6 bases and J by 4 bases, and 10 bases separated the two germline ends. This CDR3 is 13 amino acids long. The CDR3 sequence: CASRWQGYNEQFF. The DNA of the CDR3 is TGTGCCAGCAGGTGGCAGGGTTACAATGAGCAGTTCTTC.

This chain's CDR3 is CASSVQGAQNSPLHF. Written as DNA, the CDR3 is TGTGCCAGCAGTGTACAGGGGGCACAAAATTCACCCCTCCACTTT. This chain joins TRBV25-1 and TRBJ1-6; 9 bases are a match to TRBD1. Germline V gene sequence: CDR1 MGHDK, CDR2 SYGVNS. With 4 bases clipped from V and 7 bases from J, the junction kept 5 bases outside the gene matches. The CDR3 is 15 amino acids.

The V and J genes are TRBV6-5 and TRBJ2-2; D possibly corresponds to TRBD1 (6 bases). The germline V gene encodes CDR1 MNHEY and CDR2 SVGAGI. This CDR3 has 15 residues. V was shortened by 5 bases and J by 8 bases, with 18 bases between the two germline ends. For the CDR3, the DNA is TGTGCCAGCAGTACAATCACAGGGTCGTTAGGGGAGCTGTTTTTT. Residues: CASSTITGSLGELFF.

The V and J genes are TRBV9 and TRBJ2-1; a weak D match, TRBD2 (6 bases). In germline, CDR1 is SGDLS, CDR2 YYNGEE. The V and J ends lost 7 bases and 0 bases respectively, with 14 bases between them. This CDR3 is built from 15 residues. As DNA, the CDR3 is TGTGCCAGCGCCCAACTGGGGGGCTCCTACAATGAGCAGTTCTTC. Translated, it gives CASAQLGGSYNEQFF.

This clone was observed once. The gene calls are TRBV5-1 and TRBJ1-2; unclear D gene. In germline, CDR1 is SGHRS, CDR2 YFSETQ. Trimming pared 0 bases from V and 8 bases from J, leaving 11 bases between. The CDR3 loop spans 13 amino acids. CDR3 in DNA: TGCGCCAGCAGCTTGGCGTCCGGGCTGGGCTACACCTTC. It encodes CASSLASGLGYTF.

The rearrangement links TRBV6-5 to TRBJ2-7; 8 nucleotides match TRBD1. Germline values: CDR1 MNHEY, CDR2 SVGAGI. The junction had 9 bases not matched to a gene; V was cut back by 8 bases and J by 0 bases. CDR3 length equals 15 residues. Here the CDR3 reads CASGQGLTSSYEQYF. In DNA form, the CDR3 reads TGTGCCAGCGGACAGGGACTCACTAGCTCCTACGAGCAGTACTTC.

The chain combines TRBV7-2 with TRBJ2-2, with TRBD1 as a possible D gene (6 bases). CDR3 length equals 16 residues. The germline V gene encodes CDR1 SGHTA and CDR2 FQGNSA. V shed 3 bases and J shed 0 bases, with 11 bases lying between them. The CDR3 region is CASSFSGTTNTGELFF. CDR3 sequence (DNA): TGTGCCAGCAGCTTCTCCGGGACAACGAACACCGGGGAGCTGTTTTTT. The full variable domain, in which reference TRBV7-2 and TRBJ2-2 provide the parts outside the CDR3, is GAGVSQSPSNKVTEKGKDVELRCDPISGHTALYWYRQSLGQGLEFLIYFQGNSAPDKSGLPSDRFSAERTGGSVSTLTIQRTQQEDSAVYLCASSFSGTTNTGELFFGEGSRLTVL.

This chain connects TRBV5-1 to TRBJ2-5; 7 nucleotides align to TRBD1. J gave up 8 bases and V 3 bases, and 7 bases lay outside the gene matches. The CDR3 extends over 13 amino acids. Germline V gives CDR1 SGHRS, CDR2 YFSETQ. The CDR3 DNA sequence: TGCGCCAGCAGCTCGGGACAGTCTTACACCCAGTACTTC. Amino acid sequence: CASSSGQSYTQYF. The entire variable domain, with the rest obtained from reference TRBV5-1 and TRBJ2-5, is as follows: KAGVTQTPRYLIKTRGQQVTLSCSPISGHRSVSWYQQTPGQGLQFLFEYFSETQRNKGNFPGRFSGRQFSNSRSEMNVSTLELGDSALYLCASSSGQSYTQYFGPGTRLLVL.

As to this clone: Other DNA variants within this sample encode the same CDR3. This chain uses TRBV6-5 with TRBJ2-7; 7 bases are a match to TRBD1. Per the germline V gene, CDR1 is MNHEY and CDR2 is SVGAGI. This CDR3 has 13 amino acids. The V gene end was trimmed by 0 bases and the J gene end by 5 bases; junction bases not matched to a gene: 1. CDR3 loop: CASSYSTGDEQYF. CDR3 sequence (DNA): TGTGCCAGCAGTTACTCCACAGGGGACGAGCAGTACTTC.

This chain uses TRBV5-1 with TRBJ1-6; TRBD1 matches 7 bases. Germline loops: CDR1 SGHRS, CDR2 YFSETQ. Trimming at V came to 4 bases and at J to 0 bases, leaving 4 bases not matched to a gene. CDR3 length equals 16 residues. CDR3 residues: CASSPGQDSYNSPLHF. The CDR3 DNA follows: TGCGCCAGCAGCCCCGGACAGGACTCCTATAATTCACCCCTCCACTTT. The full variable domain, its missing parts supplied by reference TRBV5-1 and TRBJ1-6, is KAGVTQTPRYLIKTRGQQVTLSCSPISGHRSVSWYQQTPGQGLQFLFEYFSETQRNKGNFPGRFSGRQFSNSRSEMNVSTLELGDSALYLCASSPGQDSYNSPLHFGNGTRLTVT.

The gene calls are TRBV10-3 and TRBJ2-7; 7 bases are a match to TRBD2. The CDR3 is 12 residues long. Trimming took 11 bases from V and 2 from J; bases not matched to a gene: 6. Germline CDR1 ENHRY, CDR2 SYGVKD. The CDR3 loop is CASGGGTYEQYF. In nucleotides, the CDR3 is TGTGCCTCGGGGGGAGGGACCTACGAGCAGTACTTC.

This chain links TRBV11-2 with TRBJ2-5; 11 bases map to TRBD1. The CDR3 covers 16 residues. V was pared by 2 bases and J by 4 bases, with 6 bases of the junction left unmatched. CDR1 and CDR2 (germline): SGHAT, FQNNGV. In DNA, the CDR3 is TGTGCCAGCAGCTTAAAACGGGGACAGGGGGTAGAGACCCAGTACTTC. This gives the protein CASSLKRGQGVETQYF.

The chain joins TRBV5-1 to TRBJ1-2; TRBD1 matches at 8 bases. Germline CDR1 is SGHRS and CDR2 is YFSETQ. The ends lost 4 bases at V and 4 bases at J; junction bases unmatched: 9. The CDR3 is made up of 15 amino acids. The CDR3, as DNA: TGCGCCAGCAGCGTGGCCCCTACAGGGGGCTATGGCTACACCTTC. This translates into CASSVAPTGGYGYTF.

The CDR3 is CASSRPGLQETQYF. As DNA, the CDR3 is TGTGCCAGCAGCCGTCCGGGACTACAAGAGACCCAGTACTTC. The gene calls are TRBV7-9 and TRBJ2-5; 7 bases align to TRBD2. Trimming at V came to 5 bases and at J to 2 bases, leaving 5 bases not matched to a gene. CDR1 and CDR2 (germline): SEHNR, FQNEAQ (reference sequence). This CDR3 contains 14 residues.

This chain joins TRBV9 and TRBJ1-6; D might be TRBD1 (6 bases). This CDR3 contains 16 residues. Germline CDR1 SGDLS, CDR2 YYNGEE. Trimming stripped 6 bases from V and 10 bases from J, with 23 bases between. The CDR3 sequence is CASTLDPTGSGSPLHF. For the CDR3, the DNA is TGTGCCAGCACCCTAGACCCCACAGGGTCGGGGTCACCCCTCCACTTT.

The gene calls are TRBV6-6 and TRBJ2-7; 8 bases align to TRBD2. The V gene end was trimmed by 6 bases and the J gene end by 2 bases; junction bases not matched to a gene: 9. Germline values: CDR1 MNHNY, CDR2 SVGAGI (reference sequence). The CDR3 contains 15 residues. CDR3 amino acids: CASRPVSGGPYEQYF. As DNA, the CDR3 is TGTGCCAGCAGACCCGTAAGCGGGGGACCCTACGAGCAGTACTTC.

This clone was counted a single time. This sequence joins TRBV2 and TRBJ1-4; perhaps TRBD1 as D (6 bases). V shed 6 bases and J shed 8 bases, with 16 bases lying between them. Germline V lookup: CDR1 SNHLY, CDR2 FYNNEI. CDR3 length: 14 amino acids. The CDR3 coding sequence is TGTGCCAGCAGGCTTCCGGGACAAGGAGAAAAACTGTTTTTT. This sequence encodes CASRLPGQGEKLFF.

The genes are TRBV29-1 and TRBJ1-2, with D hard to call. Trimming shortened V by 7 bases and J by 6 bases, and 3 bases separated the two germline ends. The CDR3 contains 8 residues. The germline V gene encodes CDR1 SQVTM and CDR2 ANQGSEA. This CDR3 reads CSGDGYTF. The CDR3 nucleotides read TGCAGCGGTGATGGCTACACCTTC.

The rearrangement links TRBV7-9 to TRBJ1-1; D not resolved. Looked up from germline, CDR1 is SEHNR and CDR2 is FQNEAQ (reference sequence). The CDR3 runs to 13 residues. Trimming removed 0 bases from V and 4 bases from J, with 6 bases in between. This chain's CDR3 is CASSLASITEAFF. The DNA of the CDR3 is TGTGCCAGCAGCTTAGCGTCGATCACTGAAGCTTTCTTT.

This clone occurred a few times. The chain joins TRBV6-5 to TRBJ1-6, with D hard to call. With 0 bases removed from V and 7 bases from J, the gap between germline ends came to 13 bases. This CDR3 is 16 amino acids long. Germline V gene lookup returns CDR1 MNHEY and CDR2 SVGAGI. The DNA of the CDR3 is TGTGCCAGCAGTTACTCCATAGGAAGCCTAAATTCACCCCTCCACTTT. It yields the protein CASSYSIGSLNSPLHF.

The chain links TRBV18 to TRBJ2-3, with D hard to call. In germline, CDR1 is KGHSH, CDR2 LQKENI. V was clipped by 6 bases and J by 0 bases, with 13 bases between them. This CDR3 has 15 amino acids. CDR3 amino acids: CASSAFLESTDTQYF. CDR3 nucleotides: TGTGCCAGCTCCGCATTCCTAGAAAGCACAGATACGCAGTATTTT.